This T cell receptor (beta chain) was obtained from a study of T cells in localized non-small cell lung cancer. The CDR3 spans 13 residues. Per germline, CDR1 WNHNN and CDR2 SYGVQD (reference sequence). V was trimmed by 3 bases and J by 4 bases, leaving 10 bases between them. The table came from immunoSEQ multiplex PCR; TCRdb's copy has only in-frame clones and leaves some out. The table lists tens of thousands of clones, approximately 86% of them singletons, with about 17% in the top ten. The sequence was collected from a man aged 40 to 75 with stage III lung adenocarcinoma. The rearrangement links TRBV10-1 to TRBJ2-7; possibly TRBD2 for D (5 bases). Sample: peripheral blood mononuclear cells, taken before any cancer treatment. The CDR3 loop is CASSDRGVYEQYF. The CDR3 nucleotides are TGCGCCAGCAGTGATCGGGGTGTATACGAGCAGTACTTC.